This T cell receptor beta chain is drawn from a study of technical replicates of blood from a few donors. Trimming at V came to 4 bases and at J to 7 bases, leaving 6 bases not matched to a gene. Germline V gene data show CDR1 as SGHTS and CDR2 as YDEGEE. This CDR3 is built from 14 residues. Data came from immunoSEQ multiplex PCR; TCRdb stores just in-frame clones and leaves some out. Altogether 60,000 to 90,000 clones are present, around 97% being singletons, with the ten largest covering approximately 0.2%. This TCR came from a human donor in good health. V gene TRBV5-8 combines with J gene TRBJ1-2, with TRBD1 matching over 11 bases. The sample comprised T cells isolated from PBMCs. The CDR3 protein is CASSIGQGASGYTF. The CDR3 DNA follows: TGTGCCAGCAGCATAGGACAGGGGGCCAGTGGCTACACCTTC.